One sample yielded the 8 T cell receptor beta chains listed below, sequenced in a study of T cells after yellow fever vaccination. From the 5' RACE reads, TCRdb called clonotypes with MiXCR, one entry per CDR3 protein. The sample includes a few hundred thousand distinct CDR3 sequences, 6% to 8% of them seen just once. The starting material was PBMCs, obtained 5 days after the yellow fever booster vaccination. These receptors were collected from a man aged 30 to 45 who received the YFV17D yellow fever vaccine.

Details on this clonotype: Relative to the germline gene, one junction end is altered; a read error may explain this. V gene TRBV7-2 combines with J gene TRBJ2-7, with TRBD2 matching 7 bases. Germline CDR1 and CDR2: SGHTA and FQGNSA. This CDR3 comprises 13 residues. The CDR3 DNA reads as TGTGCCAGCTGCCCGACTAGCTCCCACGAGCAGTACTTC. As protein: CASCPTSSHEQYF.

In this sample, this clonotype turned up once. The rearrangement links TRBV10-3 to TRBJ2-2; tentatively, D is TRBD1 (6 bases). Trimming shortened V by 5 bases and J by 3 bases, and 13 bases separated the two germline ends. The V gene's germline CDR1 is ENHRY and CDR2 SYGVKD. This CDR3 region has 15 residues. DNA of the CDR3: TGTGCCATCAGTCCTCGGGACACAGACACCGGGGAGCTGTTTTTT. Its protein is CAISPRDTDTGELFF.

On this clonotype itself: One end of the junction fails to match germline, which may point to a read error. The CDR3 spells CASSQPGQGHYVQYF. Written as DNA, the CDR3 is TGTGCCAGCTCACAACCGGGACAGGGGCATTACGTGCAGTACTTC. The rearrangement links TRBV18 to TRBJ2-7; 10 bases agree with TRBD1. CDR3 length: 15 amino acids. The V gene's germline CDR1 is KGHSH and CDR2 LQKENI.

Details on this clonotype: The junction shows a germline mismatch at one end, possibly a read error. This chain uses TRBV20-1 with TRBJ2-3; 12 nucleotides align to TRBD2. The CDR3 runs to 16 residues. Germline CDR1 reads DFQATT; CDR2 reads SNEGSKA (reference sequence). The CDR3 nucleotides are TGCTGTGCTAGGAAGGGCGGGACTAGCGGGCCAGATACGCAGTATTTT. The encoded protein is CCARKGGTSGPDTQYF.

This clonotype showed up just a few times. V is TRBV5-1 and J is TRBJ2-2; no definite D call. CDR3 length: 15 residues. Germline loops: CDR1 SGHRS, CDR2 YFSETQ. V was shortened by 2 bases and J by 0 bases, with 8 bases between the two germline ends. This CDR3 reads CASSLERPNTGELFF. The CDR3 nucleotides read TGCGCCAGCAGCTTAGAGAGGCCGAACACCGGGGAGCTGTTTTTT.

CDR3 sequence: CASSTGTVSGKSPFYNEQFF. As DNA, the CDR3 is TGTGCCAGTAGTACGGGGACGGTTAGCGGGAAGTCCCCCTTCTACAATGAGCAGTTCTTC. The chain carries TRBV19 and TRBJ2-1, with 8 bases that match TRBD2. With V trimmed by 4 bases and J by 3 bases, 20 bases remained unmatched. This CDR3 comprises 20 residues. Germline V gives CDR1 LNHDA, CDR2 SQIVND (reference sequence).

V gene TRBV20-1 combines with J gene TRBJ2-2; 9 positions match TRBD1. The CDR3 loop spans 13 amino acids. CDR1 is DFQATT and CDR2 is SNEGSKA in the germline V gene (reference sequence). The CDR3, as DNA: TGCAGCCTGAAGGGGACAGGGACCGGGGAGCTGTTTTTT. It yields the protein CSLKGTGTGELFF.

In this sample, this clonotype turned up many times. J is TRBJ2-3 and V is TRBV25-1, with unresolved D. V dropped 4 bases and J dropped 4 bases, with 3 bases sitting between them. CDR3 length: 11 residues. Germline V lookup: CDR1 MGHDK, CDR2 SYGVNS. CDR3 nucleotide sequence: TGTGCCAGCAGTGCTGCAGATACGCAGTATTTT. Amino acids: CASSAADTQYF.